The source of this T cell receptor beta chain is a study of blood T cell repertoires in COVID-19. Looking at the study overall: Donors in the United States, Italy and Spain gave samples during acute or convalescent COVID-19.

In the source study's methods: Counts of nucleated cells, estimated from reference gene primer amplification, were obtained. Only in-frame clones appear in the TCRdb table, and some are missing; sequencing was by immunoSEQ multiplex PCR. From that table come the V and J calls and clone size; the DNA was used to work out D and trimming. The sample shows about 62,000 clones, 75% to 90% of them seen only once. The CDR3 loop spans 16 amino acids. V lost 2 bases and J 9 bases, leaving 22 bases between the germline ends. Germline lookup yields CDR1 LGHDT and CDR2 YNNKEL (reference sequence). This clone came up once.

V and J are TRBV3-1 (or the pseudogene TRBV3-2) and TRBJ1-2, with no clear D. Sample: peripheral blood. The sequence came from an elderly woman with acute or convalescent COVID-19. The CDR3 DNA reads as TGTGCCAGCAGCCAAAGGGAGAAGGACTTCAAGCCTAGCTACACCTTC. Translation gives CASSQREKDFKPSYTF.